A selection of T cell receptor beta chains follows, all from one sample in a study of technical replicates of blood from a handful of donors. Assay used: immunoSEQ multiplex PCR; TCRdb lists only in-frame clones, some missing. The table records roughly 76,000 clones, more than 85% of them present only once. The sequencing input was T cells isolated from PBMCs. These receptors were obtained from a human donor in good health. Some clones in this sample may be carry-over from other donors' samples. The CDR3 runs from the conserved cysteine through the conserved F or W. D genes are given only for firm matches. Only some rows state a clone size, as once, few, many or a class for expanded clones.

j_call clone_size v_call d_call cdr3_nt cdr3_aa
TRBJ1-5 . TRBV25-1 . TGTGCCAGCAGACAGGGAGAAAATCAGCCCCAGCATTTT CASRQGENQPQHF
TRBJ1-1 . TRBV9 . TGTGCCAGCAGCGTAAGGACAAGGGGAAACACTGAAGCTTTCTTT CASSVRTRGNTEAFF
TRBJ1-4 . TRBV19 TRBD1 TGTGCCAGTACCGAGACAGGGGGCACTAGGGAAGGTGAAAAACTGTTTTTT CASTETGGTREGEKLFF
TRBJ2-7 . TRBV6-5 . TGTGCCAGCAGAATAGGGGAAAGACACGAGCAGTACTTC CASRIGERHEQYF
TRBJ1-1 . TRBV29-1 . TGCAGCGTCACAGACCTCTCGAACACTGAAGCTTTCTTT CSVTDLSNTEAFF
TRBJ1-2 once TRBV9 . TGTGCCAGCAGCGGACGGGAATCAAGCTACACCTTC CASSGRESSYTF
TRBJ2-5 . TRBV18 . TGTGCCAGCTCACCAAGAAATGCAGGTGGAGAGACCCAGTACTTC CASSPRNAGGETQYF
TRBJ2-1 . TRBV5-4 . TGTGCCAGCAGGATTGATCTAGGGGACAATGAGCAGTTCTTC CASRIDLGDNEQFF
TRBJ2-5 . TRBV18 . TGTGCCAGCTCACCACGGCTGAGGGCTGGGGAGACCCAGTACTTC CASSPRLRAGETQYF
TRBJ1-5 few TRBV7-2 . TGTGCCAGCAGCTTGACAGCTTATAGCAATCAGCCCCAGCATTTT CASSLTAYSNQPQHF
TRBJ2-7 . TRBV15 . TGTGCCACCAGCATCACAGATAGGGGGTACGAGCAGTACTTC CATSITDRGYEQYF
TRBJ1-5 . TRBV2 TRBD1 TGTGCCAGCAGTGTGGGGACAGGGGGTAGTAGCAATCAGCCCCAGCATTTT CASSVGTGGSSNQPQHF
TRBJ2-1 . TRBV18 . TGTGCCAGCTCACCTCTAGGAGGGGATGAGCAGTTCTTC CASSPLGGDEQFF
TRBJ2-7 . TRBV28 . TGTGCCAGCAGTTTTTTCGGGGTCAGCTACGAGCAGTACTTC CASSFFGVSYEQYF
TRBJ1-1 . TRBV27 TRBD1 TGTGCCAGCAGGGGACAGGAGAACACTGAAGCTTTCTTT CASRGQENTEAFF
TRBJ2-2 . TRBV18 . TGTGCCAGCTCACCGAGGGAAGCGAACACCGGGGAGCTGTTTTTT CASSPREANTGELFF
TRBJ1-2 . TRBV19 TRBD1 TGTGCCAGTACCTCCGGGACAGGGGGCCGGTATGGCTACACCTTC CASTSGTGGRYGYTF
TRBJ1-2 . TRBV28 . TGTGCCAGCACACGGGCGGAGGAGGGCTACACCTTC CASTRAEEGYTF
TRBJ1-4 . TRBV7-2 . TGTGCCAGCAGAAACAGGGAAGGAAAACTGTTTTTT CASRNREGKLFF
TRBJ2-7 . TRBV4-1 TRBD1 TGCGCCAGCAGCCAGGGAGGACAGGGACCCTACGAGCAGTACTTC CASSQGGQGPYEQYF
TRBJ1-4 . TRBV4-2 . TGTGCCAGCAGCCGGGGGGTAGGGACGGATCCTGAAAAACTGTTTTTT CASSRGVGTDPEKLFF
TRBJ2-5 . TRBV5-4 TRBD2 TGTGCCAGCAGCCAACGGACTAGCGGGAGGGTGGCCCAGTACTTC CASSQRTSGRVAQYF
TRBJ2-3 once TRBV2 . TGTGCCAGCAGTGTATGGGAACAGGGCGATACAGATACGCAGTATTTT CASSVWEQGDTDTQYF
TRBJ1-5 . TRBV19 . TGTGCCAGTAGTACAGGGGTCTTTAGCAATCAGCCCCAGCATTTT CASSTGVFSNQPQHF
TRBJ1-2 . TRBV19 . TGTGCCAGTAGTATAGTTTCTACAGGGCTGCCCTATGGCTACACCTTC CASSIVSTGLPYGYTF
TRBJ2-3 once TRBV27 TRBD2 TGTGCCAGCAGTTGGGGGACTAGCGGCCGGACCATCGATACGCAGTATTTT CASSWGTSGRTIDTQYF
TRBJ1-3 . TRBV7-8 . TGTGCCAGCAGCTATGTGCACTCCTCTGGAAACACCATATATTTT CASSYVHSSGNTIYF
TRBJ2-3 . TRBV2 . TGTGCCAGCGAGACAGATTCTAGCACAGATACGCAGTATTTT CASETDSSTDTQYF
TRBJ2-4 . TRBV2 TRBD2 TGTGCCAGCAGGGAACTAGCGGGGGGACTAGCCAAAAACATTCAGTACTTC CASRELAGGLAKNIQYF
TRBJ2-1 . TRBV6-1 . TGTGCCACCGCCTACTTTAGCTACAATGAGCAGTTCTTC CATAYFSYNEQFF
TRBJ2-7 . TRBV28 TRBD1 TGTGCCAGCACCCCCACAGGGGGCGCTTACCACGAGCAGTACTTC CASTPTGGAYHEQYF
TRBJ2-2 . TRBV5-1 . TGCGCCAGCAAATCGGACTCGAACACCGGGGAGCTGTTTTTT CASKSDSNTGELFF
TRBJ1-6 once TRBV4-1 TRBD1 TGCGCCAGCAGCCAAGACGCTGTCGGGACAGGGGGCCAGTCCCTCCACTTT CASSQDAVGTGGQSLHF
TRBJ2-5 . TRBV2 TRBD2 TGTGCCAGCAGTTCTCTCCTAGCGGGAGTAAAGGAGACCCAGTACTTC CASSSLLAGVKETQYF
TRBJ2-7 once TRBV13 TRBD2 TGTGCCAGCAGGCTAAGACTAGCGGGGTCATGGGAGCAGTACTTC CASRLRLAGSWEQYF